This TCR beta chain stems from a study of shared clonotypes between healthy human individuals. Study-wide background: The cohort comprised a couple of women and a few men. Their ages spanned 18 to 49 years. Study findings and constraints: Specimens sampled were limited to blood, with tissue repertoires likely differing. The rarefaction results pointed to incomplete sorted-subset sequencing despite large depth.

The method was immunoSEQ multiplex PCR; TCRdb's version includes in-frame clones alone and lacks a portion of them. The sample holds around 2.3 million clones, approximately 94% seen once. Trimming stripped 1 base from V and 5 bases from J, with 14 bases between. CDR3 length: 16 residues. In germline, CDR1 is LNHDA, CDR2 SQIVND (reference sequence). A note on this clone: Its antigen is not identified.

The sample taken for sequencing was naive CD4+ T cells sorted from blood. Subset here: CD45RA+ positively selected. The chain is built from TRBV19 and TRBJ2-2; D possibly corresponds to TRBD2 (6 bases). The clonotype was recovered from a man younger than 35 in good health. CDR3: CASSIVPGVGTGELFF. The CDR3 coding sequence is TGTGCCAGTAGTATAGTTCCGGGAGTGGGTACCGGGGAGCTGTTTTTT.